The 25 T cell receptor beta chains listed next were all sequenced from one sample in a study of Graves' ophthalmopathy and Graves' hyperthyroidism. The authors amplified TCR beta CDR3 regions from RNA transcripts. A first-round RT-PCR used HTBI primers, followed by a second-round multiplex PCR. TCRdb itself ran the multiplex PCR reads through MiXCR, one entry per CDR3 protein. The table lists 900,000 to 1,200,000 distinct CDR3 sequences, roughly two fifths of them singletons. Material: peripheral blood or thyroid tissue (not recorded which). These receptors originate from an adult man with Graves' hyperthyroidism.

The sample holds many counts of this clonotype. The chain links TRBV7-9 to TRBJ2-7, with TRBD1 identical over 8 bases. The germline gives CDR1 SEHNR, CDR2 FQNEAQ (reference sequence). CDR3 length: 14 residues. V was clipped by 5 bases and J by 6 bases; unmatched bases: 9. CDR3 sequence reads: CASSAGTGPLEQYF. The CDR3 nucleotides read TGTGCCAGCAGCGCCGGGACAGGCCCTCTCGAGCAGTACTTC.

The genes are TRBV2 and TRBJ2-2; D ambiguous. Per the germline V gene, CDR1 is SNHLY and CDR2 is FYNNEI. Trimming took off 2 bases at V and 6 bases at J, with 7 bases between the two ends. The CDR3 has 13 amino acids. The CDR3 loop is CASSELESGELFF. The CDR3 DNA reads as TGTGCCAGCAGTGAACTTGAGTCCGGGGAGCTGTTTTTT. The full variable domain, in which reference TRBV2 and TRBJ2-2 provide the parts outside the CDR3, is EPEVTQTPSHQVTQMGQEVILRCVPISNHLYFYWYRQILGQKVEFLVSFYNNEISEKSEIFDDQFSVERPDGSNFTLKIRSTKLEDSAMYFCASSELESGELFFGEGSRLTVL.

The table lists this clonotype with many counts. This chain joins TRBV6-5 and TRBJ2-5, with 8 bases identical to TRBD1. Germline V CDR1 and CDR2: MNHEY, SVGAGI. The CDR3 has 17 amino acids. J lost 1 base, V lost 5 bases, and 12 bases had no gene match. The CDR3 nucleotides are TGTGCCAGCAGTATATCCACCGGGACAGGCATCCAAGAGACCCAGTACTTC. Protein product: CASSISTGTGIQETQYF.

The V call is TRBV9, the J call TRBJ2-7, with D possibly matching TRBD2 (6 bases). The CDR3 spans 14 residues. Germline V gene lookup returns CDR1 SGDLS and CDR2 YYNGEE. V was trimmed by 3 bases and J by 0 bases, leaving 10 bases between them. CDR3 loop: CASSAGTHSYEQYF. The CDR3 bases are TGTGCCAGCAGCGCCGGGACTCACTCCTACGAGCAGTACTTC.

The genes are TRBV5-1 and TRBJ2-2; 7 nucleotides match TRBD2. CDR3 length: 16 amino acids. Germline CDR1 and CDR2: SGHRS and YFSETQ. Losses at the gene ends were 0 bases for V and 4 bases for J; bases not matched to a gene: 6. CDR3 in DNA: TGCGCCAGCAGCTTGGGGCTAGCGGACTCCACCGGGGAGCTGTTTTTT. It is translated as CASSLGLADSTGELFF.

The rearrangement links TRBV25-1 to TRBJ1-2; D ambiguous. From germline, CDR1 is MGHDK and CDR2 SYGVNS. The CDR3 is 13 amino acids. Between the trimmed V and J ends, which lost 2 bases and 12 bases, there was a span of 16 bases. The CDR3 nucleotides are TGTGCCAGCAGTGAACAAGGGCCCCATTCAGACACCTTC. Protein: CASSEQGPHSDTF.

This clonotype has just a few counts. The chain joins TRBV29-1 to TRBJ1-1; 9 bases match TRBD1. The germline V gene has CDR1 SQVTM and CDR2 ANQGSEA. Unmatched junction bases numbered 3, after V lost 7 bases and J lost 0 bases. There are 13 residues in the CDR3. CDR3 residues: CSGDRGVNTEAFF. The DNA for the CDR3 is TGCAGCGGCGACAGGGGGGTGAACACTGAAGCTTTCTTT.

This clonotype was recorded a few times. The V call is TRBV5-1, the J call TRBJ2-5; 12 bases line up with TRBD2. This CDR3 has 15 amino acids. Germline V gene sequence: CDR1 SGHRS, CDR2 YFSETQ. Trimming cost V 4 bases and J 5 bases; bases outside gene matches: 6. The CDR3 sequence: CASSGAGTSGETQYF. In DNA, the CDR3 is TGCGCCAGCAGCGGAGCCGGGACTAGCGGGGAGACCCAGTACTTC.

This clonotype was seen a few times. V is TRBV25-1 and J is TRBJ1-1; D perhaps matches TRBD1 (6 bases). The V gene lost 5 bases and the J gene lost 1 base, with 17 bases spanning the gap. Germline-derived CDR1 and CDR2 are MGHDK and SYGVNS. The CDR3 totals 16 residues. Here the CDR3 reads CASSPWGGRKNTEAFF. For the CDR3, the DNA is TGTGCCAGCAGTCCATGGGGGGGGCGGAAGAACACTGAAGCTTTCTTT. Full variable domain (missing parts from reference TRBV25-1 and TRBJ1-1): EADIYQTPRYLVIGTGKKITLECSQTMGHDKMYWYQQDPGMELHLIHYSYGVNSTEKGDLSSESTVSRIRTEHFPLTLESARPSHTSQYLCASSPWGGRKNTEAFFGQGTRLTVV.

The chain has TRBV7-9 and TRBJ1-4; no clear D gene. The CDR3 consists of 15 residues. The germline CDR1 and CDR2 sequences are SEHNR and FQNEAQ (reference sequence). V shed 8 bases and J shed 0 bases, with 13 bases lying between them. In DNA, the CDR3 is TGTGCCAGCGGCTCGCCCGGAACAACTAATGAAAAACTGTTTTTT. Amino acids: CASGSPGTTNEKLFF.

The gene calls are TRBV10-3 and TRBJ1-2; 9 nucleotides match TRBD1. Germline CDR1 ENHRY, CDR2 SYGVKD. Losses at the gene ends were 10 bases for V and 9 bases for J; bases not matched to a gene: 9. This CDR3 comprises 12 residues. The CDR3 nucleotides read TGTGCCACCCAGGGTGGGACAGGGAGCTACACCTTC. This codes for CATQGGTGSYTF.

Concerning this clonotype: The CDR3 does not end in the conserved phenylalanine or tryptophan, so this is likely a read error. The limits of the CDR3 on the DNA are not certain, so only TCRdb's listed CDR3 is given. The rearrangement links TRBV19 to TRBJ1-1; the table's D gene call, TRBD1, was not cross checked with the DNA. Germline CDR1 LNHDA, CDR2 SQIVND (reference sequence). The CDR3 sequence runs 9 residues, both termini included. The CDR3 reads CASTEEGSG.

The chain recombines TRBV20-1 with TRBJ1-5, with D tentatively TRBD1 (5 bases). CDR1 and CDR2 from the germline V gene are DFQATT and SNEGSKA (reference sequence). The CDR3 spans 14 residues. V lost 7 bases to trimming and J lost 0 bases, with 13 bases between them. The CDR3 spells CSVEGIYSNQPQHF. CDR3 coding DNA: TGCAGTGTTGAGGGGATTTATAGCAATCAGCCCCAGCATTTT.

Many counts were recorded for this clonotype. The chain recombines TRBV7-8 with TRBJ1-1; TRBD1 is a possible D gene (5 bases). With 2 bases removed from V and 0 bases from J, the gap between germline ends came to 10 bases. Germline V gives CDR1 SGHVS, CDR2 FQNEAQ. This CDR3 has 15 amino acids. The CDR3 sequence: CASSLRTGVNTEAFF. The CDR3 DNA follows: TGTGCCAGCAGCTTACGGACGGGGGTGAACACTGAAGCTTTCTTT.

This clonotype was seen only once. The chain links TRBV7-9 to TRBJ1-5, with D maybe TRBD1 (5 bases). CDR1 and CDR2 from the germline V gene are SEHNR and FQNEAQ (reference sequence). The CDR3 consists of 15 residues. V was clipped by 5 bases and J by 14 bases, with 25 bases between them. The CDR3 DNA reads TGTGCCAGCAGCAGTGGGGTCAAGGGGAAGTCGTTCGAGCATTTT. This gives the protein CASSSGVKGKSFEHF.

As DNA, the CDR3 is TGCGCCAGCAGCTTGGCCCCACCGACTAGCGACTACGAGCAGTACTTC. This sequence encodes CASSLAPPTSDYEQYF. The chain combines TRBV5-1 with TRBJ2-7; 8 bases are a match to TRBD2. The CDR3 consists of 16 residues. Unmatched junction bases numbered 8, after V lost 0 bases and J lost 3 bases. Germline-derived CDR1 and CDR2 are SGHRS and YFSETQ.

Points on this clonotype: The conserved final phenylalanine or tryptophan is absent from the CDR3, which likely points to a read error. This chain joins TRBV5-5 and TRBJ2-7; no clear D gene. This CDR3 is 13 amino acids long. Germline loops: CDR1 SGHKS, CDR2 YYEKEE (reference sequence). Trimming pared 1 base from V and 3 bases from J, leaving 8 bases between. CDR3 loop: CASSLLGNYEQYL. DNA for the CDR3: TGTGCCAGCAGCTTGCTAGGCAACTACGAGCAGTACCTC.

The chain joins TRBV28 to TRBJ2-7; possible D gene TRBD1, 5 bases. The germline gives CDR1 MDHEN, CDR2 SYDVKM. Trimming removed 1 base at V and 4 bases at J, with 11 bases between. There are 14 residues in the CDR3. CDR3 bases: TGTGCCAGCAGTTTATTCCAGGGATTTTACGAGCAGTACTTC. Encoded protein: CASSLFQGFYEQYF.

The chain recombines TRBV7-9 with TRBJ2-5; D might be TRBD1 (5 bases). TRBJ2-1 matches the DNA end more closely, so the J call is doubtful. Germline V gives CDR1 SEHNR, CDR2 FQNEAQ (reference sequence). This CDR3 region has 13 residues. The CDR3 sequence: CASSLASWGHQFF. CDR3 in DNA: TGTGCCAGCAGCTTAGCCTCTTGGGGCCACCAGTTCTTC.

In this sample, this clonotype turned up a few times. V gene TRBV5-1 combines with J gene TRBJ1-2, with TRBD1 as a possible D gene (6 bases). Germline V gives CDR1 SGHRS, CDR2 YFSETQ. The CDR3 extends over 13 amino acids. V was pared by 5 bases and J by 8 bases, with 16 bases between. The CDR3 here is CASRPPGQTGYTF. The CDR3 region has the DNA TGCGCCAGCAGACCCCCCGGACAGACGGGCTACACCTTC.

This chain uses TRBV11-3 with TRBJ1-1, with unresolved D. Germline V gene data show CDR1 as SGHNT and CDR2 as YENEEA. Trimming shortened V by 6 bases and J by 4 bases, and 9 bases separated the two germline ends. This CDR3 region has 12 residues. DNA for the CDR3: TGTGCCAGCAGGAAACTTTTCACTGAAGCTTTCTTT. Translating it yields CASRKLFTEAFF.

This clonotype was seen repeatedly, ten times or more. This sequence joins TRBV11-2 and TRBJ1-5, with TRBD1 identical over 7 bases. With 4 bases clipped from V and 10 bases from J, the junction kept 10 bases outside the gene matches. The CDR3 totals 14 residues. CDR1 SGHAT and CDR2 FQNNGV come from the germline V gene. The CDR3 nucleotides are TGTGCCAGCAGCTCAGGACAGGCCAGCTCTCCCCAGCATTTT. Translated, it gives CASSSGQASSPQHF.

This clonotype was recorded at least ten times. V is TRBV2 and J is TRBJ1-5; unclear D gene. The CDR3 totals 15 residues. Germline V gives CDR1 SNHLY, CDR2 FYNNEI. Trimming took 9 bases from V and 1 from J, leaving 16 bases between them. CDR3 in amino acids: CASSREIQSNQPQHF. CDR3 DNA: TGTGCCAGTTCTAGGGAGATTCAGAGCAATCAGCCCCAGCATTTT.

This clonotype was counted at least ten times. The CDR3 sequence: CSARDRGGYEQYF. In nucleotides, the CDR3 is TGCAGTGCTAGAGACAGGGGAGGCTACGAGCAGTACTTC. J is TRBJ2-7 and V is TRBV20-1; tentatively, D is TRBD1 or TRBD2 (6 bases each). V was trimmed by 0 bases and J by 3 bases, leaving 9 bases between them. This CDR3 comprises 13 residues. Germline assignment: CDR1 DFQATT and CDR2 SNEGSKA (reference sequence).

The CDR3 region has the DNA TGTGCCAGCAGTTTAGTAGAGATGACTCAAGAGACCCAGTACTTC. Amino acids: CASSLVEMTQETQYF. The chain recombines TRBV28 with TRBJ2-5; D gene unclear. Germline-derived CDR1 and CDR2 are MDHEN and SYDVKM. This CDR3 is built from 15 residues. Trimming removed 2 bases from V and 2 bases from J, with 12 bases in between.